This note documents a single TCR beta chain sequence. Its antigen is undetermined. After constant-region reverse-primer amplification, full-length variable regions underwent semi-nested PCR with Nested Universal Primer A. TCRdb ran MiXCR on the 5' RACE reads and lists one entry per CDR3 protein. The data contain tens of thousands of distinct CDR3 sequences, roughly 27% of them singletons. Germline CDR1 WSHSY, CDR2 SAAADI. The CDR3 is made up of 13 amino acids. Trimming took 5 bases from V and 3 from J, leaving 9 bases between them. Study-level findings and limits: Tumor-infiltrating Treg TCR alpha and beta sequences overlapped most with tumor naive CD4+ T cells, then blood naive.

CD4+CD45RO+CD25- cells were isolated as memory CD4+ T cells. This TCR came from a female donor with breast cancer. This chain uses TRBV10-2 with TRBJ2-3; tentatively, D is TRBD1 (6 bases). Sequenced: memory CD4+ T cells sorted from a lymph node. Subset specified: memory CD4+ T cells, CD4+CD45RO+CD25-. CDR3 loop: CASSMGATDTQYF. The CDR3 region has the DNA TGCGCCAGCAGTATGGGGGCTACAGATACGCAGTATTTT.